One and the same sample provided the 30 T cell receptor beta chains below, sequenced in a study of blood T cells in healthy people across ages. A J-beta primer mix and a sample-barcoded 5' primer were used in a second PCR of roughly 6 to 12 cycles. TCRdb re-called the 5' RACE reads through MiXCR, storing one row per CDR3 protein. Counted here are about 1 million distinct CDR3 sequences, 45% occurring once; the ten biggest clones make up approximately 17%. The sequenced sample was blood. The receptors derive from a woman aged 55 to 70 in good health.

This clonotype appeared a single time. V usage is TRBV30 and J usage is TRBJ1-4; D may be TRBD1 (5 bases). The CDR3 covers 12 residues. V lost 3 bases and J lost 6, with 8 bases in between. CDR1 is GTSNPN, CDR2 SVGIG, per germline (reference sequence). CDR3 sequence reads: CAWRGVDEKLFF. CDR3 DNA sequence: TGTGCCTGGAGAGGGGTTGATGAAAAACTGTTTTTT.

The chain links TRBV7-9 to TRBJ1-1; D call uncertain. Germline V gene sequence: CDR1 SEHNR, CDR2 FQNEAQ (reference sequence). The CDR3 extends over 15 amino acids. V lost 1 base to trimming and J lost 1 base, with 10 bases between them. The CDR3 DNA sequence: TGTGCCAGCAGCTTAGGGCCACATACGAACACTGAAGCTTTCTTT. This sequence encodes CASSLGPHTNTEAFF.

The chain is built from TRBV3-1 and TRBJ1-1, with a weak D call TRBD1 (5 bases). Per the germline V gene, CDR1 is LGHDT and CDR2 is YNNKEL (reference sequence). The CDR3 is 14 amino acids. V lost 3 bases and J 6 bases, leaving 14 bases between the germline ends. The CDR3 here is CASSHSAGLPEAFF. CDR3 bases: TGTGCCAGCAGCCATTCTGCAGGGTTGCCTGAAGCTTTCTTT.

The V call is TRBV10-3, the J call TRBJ1-1, with 9 bases identical to TRBD1. Germline V lookup: CDR1 ENHRY, CDR2 SYGVKD. Germline trimming cut 4 bases from V and 1 base from J; bases unmatched to any gene: 4. The CDR3 runs to 15 residues. The DNA of the CDR3 is TGTGCCATCAGTGGTCGGACAGGGGCGAACACTGAAGCTTTCTTT. Its protein product is CAISGRTGANTEAFF.

This clonotype was seen a handful of times. The chain has TRBV20-1 and TRBJ2-3; TRBD2 matches at 7 bases. Germline V gene sequence: CDR1 DFQATT, CDR2 SNEGSKA (reference sequence). The CDR3 loop spans 14 amino acids. J gave up 1 base and V 2 bases, and 3 bases lay outside the gene matches. The CDR3 region has the DNA TGCAGTGCTAGAAAGGGAGGGGGCACAGATACGCAGTATTTT. It is translated as CSARKGGGTDTQYF.

V is TRBV29-1 and J is TRBJ2-3; D may be TRBD1 (6 bases). Germline CDR1 reads SQVTM; CDR2 reads ANQGSEA. The CDR3 sequence is 14 residues long. Trimming shortened V by 7 bases and J by 5 bases, and 19 bases separated the two germline ends. DNA for the CDR3: TGCAGCGCTAACCCCCCAGGGGCGAGAGATACGCAGTATTTT. Translation: CSANPPGARDTQYF.

The chain uses TRBV6-2 or TRBV6-3 and TRBJ2-7, with 9 positions matching TRBD2. Germline V gene lookup returns CDR1 MNHEY and CDR2 SVGEGT. CDR3 length equals 14 residues. J gave up 5 bases and V 6 bases, and 8 bases lay outside the gene matches. The CDR3 here is CASRLGLATDEQYF. The CDR3 coding sequence is TGTGCCAGCAGACTGGGACTAGCTACCGACGAGCAGTACTTC.

This clonotype was found many times. The rearrangement uses TRBV6-6 and TRBJ2-1; possibly TRBD2 for D (6 bases). The CDR3 has 15 amino acids. Looked up from germline, CDR1 is MNHNY and CDR2 is SVGAGI (reference sequence). Trimming shortened V by 4 bases and J by 2 bases, and 12 bases separated the two germline ends. The CDR3, as DNA: TGTGCCAGCAGTTTGGGCGGGACCCCCTACAATGAGCAGTTCTTC. It translates to CASSLGGTPYNEQFF.

The chain links TRBV3-1 to TRBJ2-1; D is unresolved. The CDR3 length is 15 residues. The V gene's germline CDR1 is LGHDT and CDR2 YNNKEL (reference sequence). Deletions cut 4 bases from V and 0 bases from J, with 10 bases between. In DNA form, the CDR3 reads TGTGCCAGCAGCCCGTTTTTAGGCTCCTACAATGAGCAGTTCTTC. Translating it yields CASSPFLGSYNEQFF.

This clonotype occurred a few times. This chain joins TRBV29-1 and TRBJ2-1; weak D call: TRBD2 (6 bases). Germline CDR1 and CDR2: SQVTM and ANQGSEA. The V and J ends lost 4 bases and 5 bases respectively, with 15 bases between them. The CDR3 consists of 14 residues. The DNA of the CDR3 is TGCAGCGTTGGAGGTGTGGGACTGAACAATGAGCAGTTCTTC. It is translated as CSVGGVGLNNEQFF.

This clonotype was counted only a few times. J is TRBJ1-5 and V is TRBV6-5, with TRBD1 matching 8 bases. Trimming at V came to 6 bases and at J to 2 bases, leaving 6 bases not matched to a gene. From germline, CDR1 is MNHEY and CDR2 SVGAGI. The CDR3 length is 15 residues. The CDR3 DNA reads as TGTGCCAGCAGGGACAGGGTCGGGGGCAATCAGCCCCAGCATTTT. Translation gives CASRDRVGGNQPQHF.

This sequence joins TRBV4-2 and TRBJ1-1; D not resolved. Germline values: CDR1 LGHNA, CDR2 YNFKEQ. CDR3 length: 15 residues. Trimming took 3 bases from V and 1 from J, leaving 12 bases between them. CDR3 DNA sequence: TGTGCCAGCAGCCAGAGAGTATTTAAGAACACTGAAGCTTTCTTT. Residues: CASSQRVFKNTEAFF.

Points on this clonotype: Germline and junction disagree at one end, which may indicate a read error. The chain links TRBV9 to TRBJ2-7, with D perhaps matching TRBD1 (7 bases). The germline gives CDR1 SGDLS, CDR2 YYNGEE. The CDR3 loop spans 15 amino acids. CDR3 sequence reads: CAGSAGQQQTYGQYF. CDR3 nucleotide sequence: TGTGCCGGCAGCGCGGGACAGCAGCAGACCTACGGGCAGTACTTC. The full variable domain, its missing parts supplied by reference TRBV9 and TRBJ2-7, is DSGVTQTPKHLITATGQRVTLRCSPRSGDLSVYWYQQSLDQGLQFLIQYYNGEERAKGNILERFSAQQFPDLHSELNLSSLELGDSALYFCAGSAGQQQTYGQYFGPGTRLTVT.

Only a few counts were recorded for this clonotype. The CDR3 nucleotides read TGTGCCAGCAGCTTAGTCCCCGCTAGCGGGAGGGGTTGGTACCAAGAGACCCAGTACTTC. As protein: CASSLVPASGRGWYQETQYF. The rearrangement uses TRBV7-2 and TRBJ2-5; 12 nucleotides agree with TRBD2. CDR3 size: 20 residues. Germline CDR1 reads SGHTA; CDR2 reads FQGNSA. The V gene end was trimmed by 1 base and the J gene end by 0 bases; junction bases not matched to a gene: 12.

The chain carries TRBV27 and TRBJ2-1; D might be TRBD1 or TRBD2, each matching 5 bases. Trimming removed 0 bases at V and 8 bases at J, with 14 bases between. Germline V gene lookup returns CDR1 MNHEY and CDR2 SMNVEV (reference sequence). This CDR3 contains 15 residues. The CDR3 here is CASSLSRGQGHEQFF. The DNA of the CDR3 is TGTGCCAGCAGTTTATCCCGGGGCCAGGGCCATGAGCAGTTCTTC.

The chain employs TRBV9 and TRBJ1-1; 7 bases line up with TRBD1. The CDR3 covers 14 residues. CDR1 is SGDLS, CDR2 YYNGEE, per germline. The J segment lost 0 bases and the V segment lost 4 bases, leaving 3 bases of the junction unmatched. The CDR3 loop is CASSRDRLNTEAFF. For the CDR3, the DNA is TGTGCCAGCAGCCGGGACAGATTGAACACTGAAGCTTTCTTT.

This clonotype turned up a few times. V and J are TRBV10-3 and TRBJ2-7; TRBD1 matches 7 bases. Germline V gene sequence: CDR1 ENHRY, CDR2 SYGVKD. Unmatched junction bases numbered 5, after V lost 3 bases and J lost 3 bases. This CDR3 comprises 14 residues. The CDR3 sequence: CAISEWSGGYEQYF. The CDR3 DNA reads TGTGCCATCAGTGAATGGTCAGGGGGCTACGAGCAGTACTTC.

The rearrangement joins TRBV10-3 to TRBJ1-1, with 11 bases lining up with TRBD1. This CDR3 has 15 residues. Losses at the gene ends were 6 bases for V and 1 base for J; bases not matched to a gene: 4. Germline V lookup: CDR1 ENHRY, CDR2 SYGVKD. The CDR3 spells CAIRTDRGRNTEAFF. In DNA, the CDR3 is TGTGCCATCAGGACGGACAGGGGGCGGAACACTGAAGCTTTCTTT.

The chain has TRBV5-1 and TRBJ2-1; 12 bases agree with TRBD1. CDR3 length: 16 amino acids. The germline V gene has CDR1 SGHRS and CDR2 YFSETQ. V gave up 5 bases and J gave up 7 bases; unmatched junction bases: 10. The CDR3 coding sequence is TGCGCCAGCAGAGTGAGGGGACAGGGGGCAGAGAATGAGCAGTTCTTC. Protein: CASRVRGQGAENEQFF.

This clonotype was seen a few times. The CDR3 here is CSARDVLGNYGYTF. In DNA form, the CDR3 reads TGCAGTGCTAGAGATGTTTTAGGGAACTATGGCTACACCTTC. The V and J genes are TRBV20-1 and TRBJ1-2; D uncertain. The CDR3 loop spans 14 amino acids. V lost 0 bases, J lost 2 bases, and 10 bases lay in between. The V gene's germline CDR1 is DFQATT and CDR2 SNEGSKA (reference sequence).

This rearrangement joins TRBV12-3 or TRBV12-4 to TRBJ2-2; 12 bases align to TRBD2. V was pared by 3 bases and J by 7 bases, with 6 bases of the junction left unmatched. The CDR3 has 16 amino acids. In DNA, the CDR3 is TGTGCCAGCAGTTTGGGACTAGCGGGCGGGGGCGGGGAGCTGTTTTTT. Encoded protein: CASSLGLAGGGGELFF.

This clonotype occurred a few times. This chain links TRBV25-1 with TRBJ2-1; 12 bases are shared with TRBD2. The germline gives CDR1 MGHDK, CDR2 SYGVNS. The CDR3 runs to 14 residues. V gave up 5 bases and J gave up 5 bases; unmatched junction bases: 1. The CDR3 is CASSTSGRNNEQFF. DNA of the CDR3: TGTGCCAGCAGTACTAGCGGGAGGAACAATGAGCAGTTCTTC.

V and J are TRBV20-1 and TRBJ2-7, with 11 bases identical to TRBD1. Germline assignment: CDR1 DFQATT and CDR2 SNEGSKA (reference sequence). Germline trimming cut 6 bases from V and 5 bases from J; bases unmatched to any gene: 6. The CDR3 spans 13 residues. CDR3 loop: CSALDRGLHEQYF. The CDR3 DNA reads TGCAGTGCCCTGGACAGGGGGCTTCACGAGCAGTACTTC.

This chain joins TRBV7-6 and TRBJ2-1; 15 nucleotides match TRBD2. The germline gives CDR1 SGHVS, CDR2 FNYEAQ. The V and J ends lost 7 bases and 12 bases, in that order; junction bases with no gene match: 7. There are 14 residues in the CDR3. CDR3 sequence reads: CASTLGLAGGGQFF. In nucleotides, the CDR3 is TGTGCCAGCACCCTAGGACTAGCGGGAGGGGGGCAGTTCTTC.

This clonotype was seen a handful of times. J is TRBJ2-7 and V is TRBV12-5; D is undetermined. This CDR3 comprises 13 residues. Germline CDR1 reads LGHNT; CDR2 reads FRNRAP. V was clipped by 7 bases and J by 1 base, with 11 bases between them. CDR3: CASEGSASYEQYF. The CDR3 DNA follows: TGTGCTAGTGAAGGGTCAGCGTCCTACGAGCAGTACTTC.

This clonotype has at least ten counts. The V call is TRBV6-4, the J call TRBJ2-1, with D tentatively TRBD2 (6 bases). Germline V CDR1 and CDR2: MRHNA, SNTAGT. Between the trimmed V and J ends, which lost 2 bases and 0 bases, there was a span of 11 bases. The length of the CDR3 is 16 residues. For the CDR3, the DNA is TGTGCCAGCAGTGACATAGCGGTGAGCTCCTACAATGAGCAGTTCTTC. This translates into CASSDIAVSSYNEQFF.

This clonotype appeared a few times. The chain couples TRBV20-1 to TRBJ1-5; TRBD1 matches 10 bases. In germline, CDR1 is DFQATT, CDR2 SNEGSKA (reference sequence). The CDR3 has 16 amino acids. The V segment lost 0 bases and the J segment 3 bases; nucleotides outside the gene matches: 5. The CDR3 reads CSARDRGQGHNQPQHF. The CDR3 DNA follows: TGCAGTGCTAGAGATCGGGGACAGGGGCACAATCAGCCCCAGCATTTT.

CDR3 in DNA: TGTGCCAGCTCACCACTGAAGGGTTCCAACTATGGCTACACCTTC. This sequence encodes CASSPLKGSNYGYTF. The rearrangement links TRBV18 to TRBJ1-2, with D uncertain. From germline, CDR1 is KGHSH and CDR2 LQKENI. The CDR3 consists of 15 residues. Between the trimmed V and J ends, which lost 1 base and 2 bases, there was a span of 11 bases.

The genes are TRBV11-1 and TRBJ2-1; no clear D gene. Germline-derived CDR1 and CDR2 are SGHAT and FQDESV (reference sequence). V dropped 5 bases and J dropped 7 bases, with 18 bases sitting between them. This CDR3 has 15 amino acids. Here the CDR3 reads CASSPLTAYMNEQFF. The CDR3 DNA is TGTGCCAGCAGCCCCCTCACCGCCTACATGAATGAGCAGTTCTTC.

This clonotype was seen a few times. The chain recombines TRBV6-6 with TRBJ2-7, with a weak D call TRBD2 (5 bases). The CDR3 spans 12 residues. V was cut by 5 bases and J by 6 bases, with 11 bases left in between. Looked up from germline, CDR1 is MNHNY and CDR2 is SVGAGI (reference sequence). This CDR3 is CASSETSSEQYF. The CDR3 DNA reads TGTGCCAGCAGTGAAACTAGTAGCGAGCAGTACTTC.